This T cell receptor (beta chain) appears in the sequencing data of a study of cytomegalovirus exposure and HLA in healthy donors. As for this clone: Its cognate antigen is unknown.

This cohort consisted of healthy bone marrow donors. Vbeta (60) and Jbeta (13) primers were used in the PCR. Data came from immunoSEQ multiplex PCR; TCRdb stores just in-frame clones and leaves some out. The data hold 65,000 to 95,000 clones, with over 75% observed a single time. With 5 bases removed from V and 1 base from J, the gap between germline ends came to 12 bases. The CDR3 runs 15 residues. From germline, CDR1 is MRHNA and CDR2 SNTAGT. Findings of the study overall: In a later analysis, at a false discovery rate of 0.05, roughly 17,000 TCR beta sequences matched HLA alleles. Judged likely to be a sequencing artifact was a cluster of highly shared sequence variants.

The chain uses TRBV6-4 and TRBJ2-1; tentative D call: TRBD2 (5 bases). This clonotype originated in a male donor in good health and CMV-seropositive. The sequencing sample was made of PBMCs. The CDR3 region is CASSSEIASYNEQFF. CDR3 bases: TGTGCCAGCAGTTCCGAAATAGCGTCCTACAATGAGCAGTTCTTC.